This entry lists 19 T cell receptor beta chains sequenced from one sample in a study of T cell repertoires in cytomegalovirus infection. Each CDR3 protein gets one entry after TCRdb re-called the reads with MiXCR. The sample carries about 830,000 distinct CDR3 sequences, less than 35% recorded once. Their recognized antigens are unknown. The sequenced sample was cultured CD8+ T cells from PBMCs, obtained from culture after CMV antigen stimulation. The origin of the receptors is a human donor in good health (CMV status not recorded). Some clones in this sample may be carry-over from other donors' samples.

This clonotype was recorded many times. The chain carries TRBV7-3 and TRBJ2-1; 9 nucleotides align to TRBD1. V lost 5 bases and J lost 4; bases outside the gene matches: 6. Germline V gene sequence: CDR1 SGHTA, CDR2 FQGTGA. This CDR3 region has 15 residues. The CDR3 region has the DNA TGTGCCAGCAGCCGGGACAGGGATGTTTACAATGAGCAGTTCTTC. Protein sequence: CASSRDRDVYNEQFF.

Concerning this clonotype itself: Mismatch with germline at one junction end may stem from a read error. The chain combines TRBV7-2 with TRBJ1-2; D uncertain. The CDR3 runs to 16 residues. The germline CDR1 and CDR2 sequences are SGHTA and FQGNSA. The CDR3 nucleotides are TGTGCCAACAGCTTAGTTTCTTTTCCAGAGCACTATGGCTACACCTTC. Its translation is CANSLVSFPEHYGYTF.

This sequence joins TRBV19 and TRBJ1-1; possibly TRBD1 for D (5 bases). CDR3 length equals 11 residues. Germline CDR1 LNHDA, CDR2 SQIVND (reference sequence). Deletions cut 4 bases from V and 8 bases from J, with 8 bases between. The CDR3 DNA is TGTGCCAGTAGTACCCGGGGGGAAGCTTTCTTT. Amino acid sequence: CASSTRGEAFF.

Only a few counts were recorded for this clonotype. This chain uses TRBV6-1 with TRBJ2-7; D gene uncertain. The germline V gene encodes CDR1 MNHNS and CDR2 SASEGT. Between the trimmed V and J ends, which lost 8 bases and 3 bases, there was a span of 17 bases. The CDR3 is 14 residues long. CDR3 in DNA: TGTGCCAGCTCGAAGGCCGCACAGTTCTACGAGCAGTACGTC. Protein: CASSKAAQFYEQYV.

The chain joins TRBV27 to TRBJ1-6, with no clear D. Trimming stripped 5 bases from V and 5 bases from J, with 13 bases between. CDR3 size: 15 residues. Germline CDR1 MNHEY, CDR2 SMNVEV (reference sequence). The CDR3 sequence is CASSTAGWDNSPLHF. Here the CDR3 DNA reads TGTGCCAGCAGTACGGCAGGATGGGATAATTCACCCCTCCACTTT.

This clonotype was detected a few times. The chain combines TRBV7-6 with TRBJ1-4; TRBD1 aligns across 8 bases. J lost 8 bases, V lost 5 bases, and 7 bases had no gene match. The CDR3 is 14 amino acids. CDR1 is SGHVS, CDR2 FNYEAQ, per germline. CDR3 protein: CASSEGQGWEKLFF. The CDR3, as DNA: TGTGCCAGCAGCGAAGGACAGGGTTGGGAAAAACTGTTTTTT.

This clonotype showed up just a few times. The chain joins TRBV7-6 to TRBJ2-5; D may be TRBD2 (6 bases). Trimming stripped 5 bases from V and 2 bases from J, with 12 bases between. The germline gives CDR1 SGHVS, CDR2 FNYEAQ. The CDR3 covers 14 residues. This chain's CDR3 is CASSPRAGQETQYF. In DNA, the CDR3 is TGTGCCAGCAGCCCAAGGGCGGGGCAAGAGACCCAGTACTTC.

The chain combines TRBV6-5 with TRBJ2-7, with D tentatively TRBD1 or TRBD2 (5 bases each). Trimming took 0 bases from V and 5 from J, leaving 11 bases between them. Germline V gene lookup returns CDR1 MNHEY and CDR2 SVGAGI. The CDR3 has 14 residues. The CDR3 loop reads CASSYSWDRDEQYF. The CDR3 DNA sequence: TGTGCCAGCAGTTACTCGTGGGACCGTGACGAGCAGTACTTC.

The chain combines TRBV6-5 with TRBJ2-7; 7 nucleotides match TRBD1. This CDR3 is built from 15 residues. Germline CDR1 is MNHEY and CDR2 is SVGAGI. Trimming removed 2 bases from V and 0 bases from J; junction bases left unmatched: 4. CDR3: CASSYGPGGSYEQYV. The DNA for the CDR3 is TGTGCCAGCAGTTACGGGCCAGGGGGCTCCTACGAGCAGTACGTC.

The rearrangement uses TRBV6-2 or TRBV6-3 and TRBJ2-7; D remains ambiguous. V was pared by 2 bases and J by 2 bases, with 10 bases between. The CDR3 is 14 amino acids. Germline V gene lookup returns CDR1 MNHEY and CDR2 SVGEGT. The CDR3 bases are TGTGCCAGCAGTTACGGATCCTCTGCCTACGAGCAGTACGTC. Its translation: CASSYGSSAYEQYV.

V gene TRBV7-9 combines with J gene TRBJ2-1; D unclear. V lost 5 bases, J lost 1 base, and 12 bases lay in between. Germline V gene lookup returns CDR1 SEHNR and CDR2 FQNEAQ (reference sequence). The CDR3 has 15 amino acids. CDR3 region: CASSPTVLSYNEQFF. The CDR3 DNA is TGTGCCAGCAGCCCGACGGTCCTTTCCTACAATGAGCAGTTCTTC.

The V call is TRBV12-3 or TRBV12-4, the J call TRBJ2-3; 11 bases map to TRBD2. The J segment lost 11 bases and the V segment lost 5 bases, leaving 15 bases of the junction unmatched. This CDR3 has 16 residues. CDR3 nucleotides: TGTGCCAGCAGTGTCTTCTCTAGCGGGGGGCCTGGTGGGCAGTATTTT. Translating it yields CASSVFSSGGPGGQYF.

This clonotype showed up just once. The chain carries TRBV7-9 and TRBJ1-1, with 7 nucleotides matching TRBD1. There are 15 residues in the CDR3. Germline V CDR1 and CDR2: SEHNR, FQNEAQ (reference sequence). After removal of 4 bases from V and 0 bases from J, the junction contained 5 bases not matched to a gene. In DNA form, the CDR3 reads TGTGCCAGCAGCTCCCACAGGGGTGTGAACACTGAAGCTTTCTTT. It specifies CASSSHRGVNTEAFF.

The CDR3 here is CASSRKGPSYNEQFF. In nucleotides, the CDR3 is TGTGCCAGCAGTCGGAAGGGGCCCTCCTACAATGAGCAGTTCTTC. The chain carries TRBV12-3 or TRBV12-4 and TRBJ2-1; D is perhaps TRBD1 (5 bases). V gave up 5 bases and J gave up 0 bases, with 11 bases separating them. The CDR3 is 15 residues long.

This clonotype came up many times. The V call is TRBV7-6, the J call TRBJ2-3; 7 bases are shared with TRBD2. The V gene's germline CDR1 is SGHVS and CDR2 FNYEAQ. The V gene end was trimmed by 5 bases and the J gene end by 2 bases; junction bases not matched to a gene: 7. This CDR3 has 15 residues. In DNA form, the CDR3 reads TGTGCCAGCAGCCCCAGGAGCGGGGCCACAGATACGCAGTATTTT. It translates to CASSPRSGATDTQYF.

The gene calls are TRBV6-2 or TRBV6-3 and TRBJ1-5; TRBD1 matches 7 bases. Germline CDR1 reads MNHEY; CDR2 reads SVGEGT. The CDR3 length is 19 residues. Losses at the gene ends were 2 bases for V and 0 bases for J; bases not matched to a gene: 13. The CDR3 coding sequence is TGTGCCAGCAGTTACCGAGGACAGGAACGACTTTATAGCAATCAGCCCCAGCATTTT. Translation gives CASSYRGQERLYSNQPQHF.

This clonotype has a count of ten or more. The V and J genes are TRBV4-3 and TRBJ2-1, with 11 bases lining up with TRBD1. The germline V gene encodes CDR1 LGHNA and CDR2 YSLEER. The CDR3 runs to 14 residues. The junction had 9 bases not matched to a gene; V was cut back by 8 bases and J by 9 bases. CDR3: CASGDRGILGEQFF. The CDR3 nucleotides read TGCGCCAGCGGGGACAGGGGGATCCTCGGTGAGCAGTTCTTC.

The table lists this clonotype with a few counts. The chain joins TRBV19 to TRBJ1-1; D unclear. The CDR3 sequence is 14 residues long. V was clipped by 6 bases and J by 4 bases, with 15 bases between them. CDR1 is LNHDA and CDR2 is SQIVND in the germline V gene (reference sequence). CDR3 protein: CASSTLGVTTEAFF. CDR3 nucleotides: TGTGCCAGTAGCACCTTGGGAGTAACCACTGAAGCTTTCTTT. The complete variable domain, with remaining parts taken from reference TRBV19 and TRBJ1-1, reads DGGITQSPKYLFRKEGQNVTLSCEQNLNHDAMYWYRQDPGQGLRLIYYSQIVNDFQKGDIAEGYSVSREKKESFPLTVTSAQKNPTAFYLCASSTLGVTTEAFFGQGTRLTVV.

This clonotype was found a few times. CDR3 sequence (DNA): TGCGCCAGCAGCCAAGCTGGGGCTAGCGGGGGGTTTTACAATGAGCAGTTCTTC. Encoded protein: CASSQAGASGGFYNEQFF. The rearrangement joins TRBV4-1 to TRBJ2-1; 11 bases are shared with TRBD2. CDR3 size: 18 residues. V lost 1 base, J lost 4 bases, and 9 bases stayed unmatched. CDR1 is MGHRA and CDR2 is YSYEKL in the germline V gene.